The sample holds a few counts of the clone carrying this TCR beta chain. Its matching antigen is unknown. Looked up from germline, CDR1 is GTSNPN and CDR2 is SVGIG (reference sequence). Trimming left V 0 bases short and J 5 bases short, with 10 bases between. This CDR3 spans 13 amino acids. The record originates from a study of identical twins. Regarding the study as a whole: Recombination models fit unrelated individuals' TCR alpha sharing but underestimated twins'. Invariant MAIT and iNKT cells could partly confound zero-insertion analyses. Whereas memory repertoires showed no such difference, abundant cord blood beta clonotypes carried fewer insertions.

TCRdb recomputed calls from the 5' RACE reads with MiXCR, one row per CDR3 protein. The data contain around 570,000 distinct CDR3 sequences, more than 9% of them seen just once; the ten biggest clones take up around 3.1%. The sample also formed part of further work on yellow fever vaccine responses in identical twins.

This sequence was found in a woman aged 18-30 years in good health. The V gene is TRBV30, the J gene TRBJ2-5; the D is unclear. The source material was PBMCs. This CDR3 is CAWSVAASETQYF. CDR3 sequence (DNA): TGTGCCTGGAGTGTGGCAGCTTCGGAGACCCAGTACTTC.